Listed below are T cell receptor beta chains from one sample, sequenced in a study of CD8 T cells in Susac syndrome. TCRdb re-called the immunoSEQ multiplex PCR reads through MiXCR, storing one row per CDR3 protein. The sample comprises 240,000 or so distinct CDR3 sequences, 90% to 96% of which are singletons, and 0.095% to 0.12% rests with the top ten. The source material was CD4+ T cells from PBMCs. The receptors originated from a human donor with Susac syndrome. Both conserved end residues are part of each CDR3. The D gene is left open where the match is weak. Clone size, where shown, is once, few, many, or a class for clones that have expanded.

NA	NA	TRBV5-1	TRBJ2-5	CASSLAVTTETQYF
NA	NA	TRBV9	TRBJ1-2	CASSVDLRQRNVGDGYTF
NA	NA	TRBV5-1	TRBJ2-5	CASSTTGRTQETQYF
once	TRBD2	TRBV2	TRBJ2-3	CASRRLAAPYTDTQYF
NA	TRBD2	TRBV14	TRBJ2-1	CASSHPGLAGRDEQFF
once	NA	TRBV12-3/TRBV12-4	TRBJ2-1	CASSKQGAYNEQFF
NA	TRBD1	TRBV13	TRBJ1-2	CASSVTGVRGGYTF
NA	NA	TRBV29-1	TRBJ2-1	CSVEDSSATYNEQFF
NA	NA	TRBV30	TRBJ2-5	CAWRAFQGRRETQYF
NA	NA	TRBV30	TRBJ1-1	CAWRTSGGTSTEAFF
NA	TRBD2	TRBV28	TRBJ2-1	CASSSSGRGQFF
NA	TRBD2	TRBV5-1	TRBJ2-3	CASRLSGRGTDTQYF
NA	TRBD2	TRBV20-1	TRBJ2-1	CSARDPSGSGYEQFF
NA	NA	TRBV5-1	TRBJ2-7	CASRERTELYF
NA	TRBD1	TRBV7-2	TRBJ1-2	CASSPGTGSWNGYTF
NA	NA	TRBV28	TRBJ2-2	CASSLRRENTGELFF
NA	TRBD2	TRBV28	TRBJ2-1	CASSLRQREDYEQFF
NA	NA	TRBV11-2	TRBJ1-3	CASSLGLRWNSGNTIYF
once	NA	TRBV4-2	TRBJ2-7	CASSREDGRFYEQYF
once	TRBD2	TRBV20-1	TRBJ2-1	CSVSGRAGNEQFF
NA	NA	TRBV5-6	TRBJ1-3	CASKHGSGNTIYF
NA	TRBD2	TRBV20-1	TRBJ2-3	CSARVAGGNTDTQYF
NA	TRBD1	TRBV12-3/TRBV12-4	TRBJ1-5	CASTRDRGNQPQHF
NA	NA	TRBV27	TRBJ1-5	CASSLTRPGGWPQHF